The 10 T cell receptor beta chains reported below all come from one sample, sequenced in a study of blood T cells in healthy people across ages (dated by TCRdb to about 2015). Library preparation used 5' RACE. This sample was sequenced with an Illumina HiSeq 2500. A second PCR of about 6 to 12 cycles was run with a J-beta primer mix and a sample-barcoded 5' primer. The raw public data were reprocessed by TCRdb itself: fastp quality trimming at Q25, MiXCR clonotype calling, in-frame beta chains only. Rows are combined by CDR3 protein, so each entry shows the most common genes and DNA. Recorded for this sample are approximately 790,000 distinct CDR3 sequences; 60% to 80% of them occurred a single time. Approximately 30% of the sample lies in the top ten. Sample: blood. Receptor source: a man aged 25 to 40 in good health.

This clonotype was counted between two and nine times. The chain links TRBV7-2 to TRBJ2-1; D assignment may be TRBD1 or TRBD2 (6 bases each). Per germline, CDR1 SGHTA and CDR2 FQGNSA. Trimming cost V 1 base and J 5 bases, with 12 bases left between them. This CDR3 has 15 residues. The CDR3 DNA is TGTGCCAGCAGCTTAGACACGGGGGCCGACAATGAGCAGTTCTTC. Its translation: CASSLDTGADNEQFF.

In this sample, this clonotype turned up once. CDR3: CASSLWEGGDQPQHF. The CDR3 DNA reads as TGTGCCAGCAGTTTATGGGAGGGGGGGGATCAGCCCCAGCATTTT. The chain joins TRBV12-3 or TRBV12-4 to TRBJ1-5, with D perhaps TRBD1 (6 bases). CDR3 length: 15 amino acids. Trimming took off 2 bases at V and 5 bases at J, with 13 bases between the two ends.

In regard to this clonotype: One end of the junction varies from germline; a read error may be responsible. This chain connects TRBV18 to TRBJ2-5; D not resolved. The CDR3 has 14 amino acids. The germline CDR1 and CDR2 sequences are KGHSH and LQKENI. The CDR3 nucleotides read TGCGCCAGCTCACCTAGTCAGACCGCAGAGACCCAGTACTTC. Amino acids: CASSPSQTAETQYF.

V usage is TRBV11-2 and J usage is TRBJ2-7, with 9 bases matching TRBD2. Per germline, CDR1 SGHAT and CDR2 FQNNGV. With 1 base clipped from V and 0 bases from J, the junction kept 10 bases outside the gene matches. This CDR3 is 18 amino acids long. The CDR3 loop reads CASSLGNSGGPSSYEQYF. CDR3 nucleotides: TGTGCCAGCAGCTTAGGTAATAGCGGGGGCCCCAGCTCCTACGAGCAGTACTTC.

The rearrangement uses TRBV6-5 and TRBJ1-4; a possible D gene is TRBD1 (5 bases). Trimming removed 8 bases from V and 3 bases from J, with 19 bases in between. The CDR3 covers 16 residues. CDR1 is MNHEY, CDR2 SVGAGI, per germline. The CDR3 DNA sequence: TGTGCCAGCTCGTACACCTCAGGGCGGCCTAATGAAAAACTGTTTTTT. It codes for CASSYTSGRPNEKLFF.

The chain employs TRBV7-8 and TRBJ1-5, with TRBD1 as a possible D gene (6 bases). This CDR3 has 15 residues. Per the germline V gene, CDR1 is SGHVS and CDR2 is FQNEAQ. Trimming took 1 base from V and 3 from J, leaving 10 bases between them. CDR3 DNA sequence: TGTGCCAGCAGCTTAGGAGGACAGCTCAATCAGCCCCAGCATTTT. It yields the protein CASSLGGQLNQPQHF.

CDR3 sequence reads: CSVWEGTYEQYF. CDR3 coding DNA: TGCAGCGTTTGGGAGGGTACCTACGAGCAGTACTTC. The rearrangement links TRBV29-1 to TRBJ2-7; 7 bases align to TRBD2. V shed 5 bases, J shed 2 bases, and the junction held 3 bases outside the gene matches. This CDR3 is built from 12 residues. Per the germline V gene, CDR1 is SQVTM and CDR2 is ANQGSEA.

The V and J genes are TRBV7-2 and TRBJ2-2; 12 bases match TRBD2. The ends lost 3 bases at V and 6 bases at J; junction bases unmatched: 2. The CDR3 sequence is 15 residues long. From germline, CDR1 is SGHTA and CDR2 FQGNSA. DNA for the CDR3: TGTGCCAGCAGCTTGCTAGCGGGGGGGCCCGGGGAGCTGTTTTTT. Its translation: CASSLLAGGPGELFF.

The sample holds a few counts of this clonotype. The chain couples TRBV2 to TRBJ2-5, with D maybe TRBD2 (5 bases). This CDR3 has 12 amino acids. In germline, CDR1 is SNHLY, CDR2 FYNNEI. The V end lost 9 bases, the J end lost 0 bases, and 8 bases lay between the germline ends. The CDR3 sequence is CASRRDQETQYF. In nucleotides, the CDR3 is TGTGCCAGTCGGCGGGACCAAGAGACCCAGTACTTC.

The chain joins TRBV4-2 to TRBJ2-5; 8 positions match TRBD2. The CDR3 loop spans 15 amino acids. Looked up from germline, CDR1 is LGHNA and CDR2 is YNFKEQ. The V segment lost 1 base and the J segment 5 bases; nucleotides outside the gene matches: 6. The CDR3 DNA follows: TGTGCCAGCAGCCAAGGCCCCGGGGGGGCGGAGACCCAGTACTTC. Translated: CASSQGPGGAETQYF.